This T cell receptor (beta chain) was profiled in a study of blood T cell repertoires in COVID-19 (TCRdb year 2020). General notes on the study: The collaborator samples originated in the United States, Italy and Spain and spanned the acute and convalescent phases of COVID-19. Sample metadata almost always included a de-identified subject ID, COVID-19 status, age in years and sex. The material from the prospective study consisted of cDNA or gDNA derived from T cells, B-cell-depleted T cells, or PBMCs. The samples were drawn from two sources: the first 160 participants of the ongoing ImmuneRACE study, and 1,254 subjects contributed by 6 global collaborators. HLA class I and class II types, where available, came from metadata supplied by the sample provider rather than from assay-based typing. A freely available public database, intended as a resource for researchers studying the immune response to SARS-CoV-2, is where the repertoires were released. Deeply sampled blood TCRbeta repertoires from subjects exposed to, actively infected with, or recovered from COVID-19 were included in the dataset. Points the paper makes about the study in general: Clinical and demographic metadata were provided uncurated, with the amount varying by source and participant.

The immunoSEQ Assay, a bias-controlled multiplex PCR, was used to amplify TCRbeta CDR3 regions from genomic DNA. As for the original processing: The number of nucleated cells in each sample was estimated from the amplification of reference gene primers within the assay. To quantify the absolute abundance of each unique TCRbeta CDR3 rearrangement, sequence reads were collapsed and filtered. For each sample, productive Simpson clonality was calculated as the square root of Simpson's diversity index across productive rearrangements. The table comes from immuneACCESS by way of TCRdb, which keeps in-frame sequences with V and J called. Part of the clones is missing from these tables; in studies checked, under half for an unresolved V gene and the rest for unknown reasons. V and J calls and clone size are as listed in that table; D and trimming were resolved from the DNA. For this sample there are some 240,000 clones; 70% to 90% appear just once. The top ten hold 6.6% of the sample.

The CDR3 spans 14 residues, from the cysteine through the phenylalanine. The sequence is cut down to CDR3 DNA, 42 bases in frame from base 1. Trimming at the junction amounts to 8 bases on V and 4 bases on J, and the germline ends lie 17 bases apart. CDR1 and CDR2, looked up from the germline V gene, are SGHDN and FVKESK. Participants in the prospective study were enrolled through a virtual design, were aged roughly 18 to 100 years, and lived in roughly 24 United States geographic areas. In the prospective study, participants were assigned to cohorts based on the clinical history participants reported in a screening survey and a study questionnaire. Exposed participants had been in contact with someone with a PCR-confirmed or clinician-diagnosed COVID-19 case within 2 weeks of study entry. In the prospective study, whole blood, serum and a nasopharyngeal or oropharyngeal swab were collected from each participant by mobile phlebotomists. Over an approximately 2-month period, participants in the prospective study had the option of providing additional blood draws and questionnaires. Before DNA extraction, blood samples from the prospective study were shipped at room temperature or frozen.

This clone was seen once. The antigen this receptor binds is unknown. Base quality data are lacking; no much larger clone is found one base away. The clonotype was recovered from a woman between 45 and 65 years old who had been exposed to COVID-19. Recombination connected TRBV14 to TRBJ1-1, and TRBD1 may be the D gene, going by 5 matching bases. The source material was PBMCs or T cells enriched from blood (not recorded which). Here is the DNA: TGTGCCAGCTCTGACGGGGGAGGGTTCACTGAAGCTTTCTTT. It specifies CASSDGGGFTEAFF.